These 17 T cell receptor beta chains share one sample of origin, sequenced in a study of shared clonotypes between healthy human individuals. Naive CD8 cells comprised CD45RO-negative, CCR7-positively selected cells, excluding terminally differentiated effector memory CD45RA+ cells. Sequenced by immunoSEQ multiplex PCR; TCRdb stores in-frame clones only, minus some. The profile shows 2 million to 2.5 million clones, approximately 95% of them singletons. Input material: naive CD8+ T cells sorted from blood. Receptors were obtained from a man between 18 and 29 years old in good health.

The rearrangement uses TRBV27 and TRBJ1-4; possible D gene TRBD1, 6 bases. V was cut by 5 bases and J by 5 bases, with 9 bases left in between. The CDR3 has 13 amino acids. In germline, CDR1 is MNHEY, CDR2 SMNVEV (reference sequence). CDR3 loop: CASSPQGNEKLFF. In DNA, the CDR3 is TGTGCCAGCAGTCCGCAGGGGAATGAAAAACTGTTTTTT.

The chain links TRBV27 to TRBJ1-2, with a weak D call TRBD1 (6 bases). This CDR3 contains 14 residues. V was pared by 2 bases and J by 6 bases, with 13 bases between. Germline-derived CDR1 and CDR2 are MNHEY and SMNVEV (reference sequence). CDR3 in amino acids: CASSLLQGSDGYTF. DNA of the CDR3: TGTGCCAGCAGTTTACTACAGGGTAGCGATGGCTACACCTTC.

J is TRBJ2-7 and V is TRBV28; TRBD1 is a possible D gene (5 bases). V lost 5 bases and J 7 bases, leaving 18 bases between the germline ends. The length of the CDR3 is 14 residues. Per germline, CDR1 MDHEN and CDR2 SYDVKM. The CDR3 region is CASSPIGSAGEQYF. Written as DNA, the CDR3 is TGTGCCAGCAGTCCCATAGGGTCCGCAGGGGAGCAGTACTTC. The complete variable domain, with remaining parts taken from reference TRBV28 and TRBJ2-7, reads DVKVTQSSRYLVKRTGEKVFLECVQDMDHENMFWYRQDPGLGLRLIYFSYDVKMKEKGDIPEGYSVSREKKERFSLILESASTNQTSMYLCASSPIGSAGEQYFGPGTRLTVT.

This chain connects TRBV30 to TRBJ1-6; D ambiguous. The CDR3 totals 16 residues. Trimming removed 1 base from V and 0 bases from J, with 10 bases in between. Germline loops: CDR1 GTSNPN, CDR2 SVGIG (reference sequence). The CDR3, as DNA: TGTGCCTGGAGTGACAATCCCAGCTCCTATAATTCACCCCTCCACTTT. It translates to CAWSDNPSSYNSPLHF. The full variable domain, with the rest looked up from reference TRBV30 and TRBJ1-6, is SQTIHQWPATLVQPVGSPLSLECTVEGTSNPNLYWYRQAAGRGLQLLFYSVGIGQISSEVPQNLSASRPQDRQFILSSKKLLLSDSGFYLCAWSDNPSSYNSPLHFGNGTRLTVT.

The chain carries TRBV21-1 and TRBJ1-6. TRBV21-1 is a pseudogene segment. The CDR3 totals 15 residues. The CDR3: CASSKKVEGDSPLHF. The CDR3 DNA sequence: TGTGCCAGCAGCAAAAAGGTCGAGGGTGATTCACCCCTCCACTTT.

DNA of the CDR3: TGTGCCAGCAGCCAGGGTAACAATGAGCAGTTCTTC. This sequence encodes CASSQGNNEQFF. The chain couples TRBV7-9 to TRBJ2-1; tentatively, D is TRBD1 (5 bases). The V gene's germline CDR1 is SEHNR and CDR2 FQNEAQ (reference sequence). The CDR3 extends over 12 amino acids. V lost 5 bases and J 5 bases, leaving 7 bases between the germline ends.

V usage is TRBV4-3 and J usage is TRBJ2-2, with D possibly matching TRBD2 (6 bases). The germline V gene has CDR1 LGHNA and CDR2 YSLEER. The CDR3 extends over 19 amino acids. Trimming stripped 0 bases from V and 1 base from J, with 18 bases between. CDR3 DNA: TGCGCCAGCAGCCAAGAAGGAGGAGGGAGGCATCAGAACACCGGGGAGCTGTTTTTT. It is translated as CASSQEGGGRHQNTGELFF.

The CDR3, as DNA: TGTGCCAGCAGTGCCGGACAGGAATACTATGGCTACACCTTC. Translation: CASSAGQEYYGYTF. V usage is TRBV27 and J usage is TRBJ1-2, with TRBD1 identical over 7 bases. CDR1 MNHEY and CDR2 SMNVEV come from the germline V gene (reference sequence). Trimming took 5 bases from V and 3 from J; bases not matched to a gene: 6. The CDR3 sequence is 14 residues long.

For the CDR3, the DNA is TGCGCCAGCAGCCAAGGGCCGACAGGGACTATCTATGGCTACACCTTC. Translation: CASSQGPTGTIYGYTF. This chain links TRBV4-1 with TRBJ1-2, with 7 nucleotides matching TRBD1. Germline lookup yields CDR1 MGHRA and CDR2 YSYEKL. V trimming: 1 base; J trimming: 4 bases; junction bases outside the gene matches: 9. The CDR3 has 16 residues.

This chain uses TRBV30 with TRBJ2-3; either TRBD1 or TRBD2 may fit D (5 bases each). This CDR3 contains 15 residues. V gave up 2 bases and J gave up 6 bases, with 18 bases separating them. Per the germline V gene, CDR1 is GTSNPN and CDR2 is SVGIG (reference sequence). The CDR3 nucleotides read TGTGCCTGGAGTATAGGGGACGGAATTAGGGATACGCAGTATTTT. Protein sequence: CAWSIGDGIRDTQYF.

The rearrangement links TRBV11-2 to TRBJ2-7; 13 bases match TRBD2. The CDR3 consists of 16 residues. The V gene's germline CDR1 is SGHAT and CDR2 FQNNGV. Trimming took 4 bases from V and 3 from J; bases not matched to a gene: 6. This CDR3 is CASSSLTSGRSYEQYF. CDR3 nucleotides: TGTGCCAGCAGCTCTTTGACTAGCGGGAGGAGCTACGAGCAGTACTTC.

V gene TRBV2 combines with J gene TRBJ2-7; D is perhaps TRBD1 (6 bases). CDR3 length equals 14 residues. Trimming cost V 5 bases and J 2 bases, with 13 bases left between them. CDR1 is SNHLY, CDR2 FYNNEI, per germline. The CDR3 DNA sequence: TGTGCCAGCAGTCCGCCGGGACAAACCTACGAGCAGTACTTC. Protein sequence: CASSPPGQTYEQYF.

This rearrangement joins TRBV7-9 to TRBJ1-1; TRBD1 matches 7 bases. Germline CDR1 SEHNR, CDR2 FQNEAQ (reference sequence). The trim removed 4 bases at V and 0 bases at J, leaving 5 bases unmatched. The length of the CDR3 is 15 residues. CDR3 bases: TGTGCCAGCAGCTCCTCGGGACAGATGAACACTGAAGCTTTCTTT. Residues: CASSSSGQMNTEAFF.

The rearrangement links TRBV21-1 to TRBJ2-7; the DNA was not used to check the table's D call, TRBD2. TRBV21-1 is a documented pseudogene. The length of the CDR3 is 14 residues. Here the CDR3 DNA reads TGTGCCAGCAGCAAAGGAGCGGGGGCAGACGAGCAGTACTTC. Translation gives CASSKGAGADEQYF.

The chain is built from TRBV4-3 and TRBJ1-6; D uncertain. Per the germline V gene, CDR1 is LGHNA and CDR2 is YSLEER. This CDR3 region has 15 residues. V was shortened by 1 base and J by 8 bases, with 12 bases between the two germline ends. The CDR3 loop is CASSQVDRGDSPLHF. The DNA for the CDR3 is TGCGCCAGCAGCCAAGTTGATCGGGGTGATTCACCCCTCCACTTT.

This clone was seen only once. The same CDR3 also results from other DNA sequences found in this sample. V is TRBV19 and J is TRBJ2-2; maybe TRBD1 (5 bases). The CDR3 covers 12 residues. Trimming pared 5 bases from V and 6 bases from J, leaving 7 bases between. Looked up from germline, CDR1 is LNHDA and CDR2 is SQIVND (reference sequence). CDR3 residues: CASSLGAGELFF. The CDR3 region has the DNA TGTGCCAGTAGTCTAGGGGCCGGGGAGCTGTTTTTT.

The rearrangement uses TRBV6-1 and TRBJ1-4; no clear D. From germline, CDR1 is MNHNS and CDR2 SASEGT. Deletions cut 3 bases from V and 1 base from J, with 9 bases between. This CDR3 spans 15 amino acids. DNA for the CDR3: TGTGCCAGCAGTGACTTCGGTGGAACTAATGAAAAACTGTTTTTT. Its translation: CASSDFGGTNEKLFF.